The 31 T cell receptor beta chains listed next were all sequenced from one sample in a study of human T cells and chemical hapten exposure. Noted time point: pre-sensitization, week 0. Treatment denoted: therapeutic diphenylcyclopropenone sensitization with weekly scalp DPC. Each CDR3 protein gets one entry after TCRdb re-called the RACE reads with MiXCR. This sample yields around 110,000 distinct CDR3 sequences, of which roughly 12% are seen a single time; more than 1.5% belongs to the top ten. The material was whole blood, obtained in connection with sensitization to the hapten diphenylcyclopropenone (DPC). Receptors were obtained from a woman between 50 and 59 years old with alopecia areata. Some clones in this sample may be carry-over from other donors' samples.

V gene TRBV28 combines with J gene TRBJ1-1, with TRBD1 as a possible D gene (5 bases). This CDR3 has 12 amino acids. V lost 5 bases and J 9 bases, leaving 13 bases between the germline ends. Germline V gives CDR1 MDHEN, CDR2 SYDVKM. CDR3 loop: CASSPMGGKAFF. CDR3 DNA: TGTGCCAGCAGTCCGATGGGGGGAAAAGCTTTCTTT.

V usage is TRBV12-3 or TRBV12-4 and J usage is TRBJ1-5; D is undetermined. Trimming shortened V by 7 bases and J by 8 bases, and 15 bases separated the two germline ends. The CDR3 has 13 residues. The CDR3 bases are TGTGCCAGCACCTACGGCGGACGGAAGCCCCAGCATTTT. Amino acid sequence: CASTYGGRKPQHF.

This clonotype showed up just a few times. This chain joins TRBV27 and TRBJ1-5; D gene unclear. Trimming cost V 3 bases and J 7 bases, with 10 bases left between them. Per the germline V gene, CDR1 is MNHEY and CDR2 is SMNVEV (reference sequence). CDR3 size: 13 residues. The CDR3 here is CASSFQFGQPQHF. Here the CDR3 DNA reads TGTGCCAGCAGTTTCCAGTTCGGGCAGCCCCAGCATTTT.

A few counts support this clonotype. This chain uses TRBV6-6 with TRBJ1-3; possibly TRBD1 for D (5 bases). The V and J ends lost 0 bases and 0 bases respectively, with 15 bases between them. The CDR3 loop spans 18 amino acids. Germline V gene lookup returns CDR1 MNHNY and CDR2 SVGAGI (reference sequence). For the CDR3, the DNA is TGTGCCAGCAGTTACTCGAGGGGCGACATAAGCTCTGGAAACACCATATATTTT. This encodes CASSYSRGDISSGNTIYF.

This clonotype was observed a few times. This chain joins TRBV6-2 or TRBV6-3 and TRBJ1-6; D perhaps matches TRBD1 (5 bases). Germline values: CDR1 MNHEY, CDR2 SVGEGT. This CDR3 is built from 15 residues. Deletions cut 2 bases from V and 10 bases from J, with 15 bases between. The CDR3: CASSYPRDTGSPLHF. The CDR3 nucleotides read TGTGCCAGCAGTTACCCCAGGGATACGGGGTCACCCCTCCACTTT.

V gene TRBV6-2 or TRBV6-3 combines with J gene TRBJ2-3, with TRBD2 matching 7 bases. The germline gives CDR1 MNHEY, CDR2 SVGEGT. V lost 4 bases and J lost 4; bases outside the gene matches: 5. The CDR3 sequence is 14 residues long. The CDR3 loop is CASSSGLDSDTQYF. The CDR3 bases are TGTGCCAGCAGTTCCGGACTAGATTCAGATACGCAGTATTTT.

This chain uses TRBV19 with TRBJ2-3; D is undetermined. The V and J ends lost 6 bases and 5 bases respectively, with 15 bases between them. This CDR3 region has 14 residues. Germline-derived CDR1 and CDR2 are LNHDA and SQIVND (reference sequence). CDR3 sequence (DNA): TGTGCCAGTAGCCACAATTCCGAGTTAGATACGCAGTATTTT. Translating gives CASSHNSELDTQYF.

In this sample, this clonotype turned up a few times. The chain uses TRBV5-1 and TRBJ2-5; D gene uncertain. Germline V CDR1 and CDR2: SGHRS, YFSETQ. This CDR3 is 14 amino acids long. V was shortened by 0 bases and J by 5 bases, with 11 bases between the two germline ends. CDR3 DNA: TGCGCCAGCAGCTTGGACGGAAGATCGGAGACCCAGTACTTC. Translating gives CASSLDGRSETQYF.

This clonotype was counted ten times or more. The gene calls are TRBV6-1 and TRBJ1-5; possibly TRBD1 for D (5 bases). Between the trimmed V and J ends, which lost 4 bases and 4 bases, there was a span of 20 bases. This CDR3 comprises 17 residues. Germline V gene sequence: CDR1 MNHNS, CDR2 SASEGT. The CDR3, as DNA: TGTGCCAGCAGTGTCCGGCCATACGGCAGGGAGAATCAGCCCCAGCATTTT. Its protein product is CASSVRPYGRENQPQHF.

This clonotype has at least ten counts. The chain carries TRBV7-8 and TRBJ2-7; 7 bases match TRBD1. V lost 7 bases, J lost 3 bases, and 9 bases stayed unmatched. CDR3 length equals 14 residues. Per germline, CDR1 SGHVS and CDR2 FQNEAQ. DNA of the CDR3: TGTGCCAGCACCCCCGGACAGGTTTTCTACGAGCAGTACTTC. The encoded protein is CASTPGQVFYEQYF.

The chain uses TRBV5-1 and TRBJ2-1, with TRBD2 as a possible D gene (5 bases). The CDR3 has 16 residues. Germline CDR1 SGHRS, CDR2 YFSETQ. Trimming cost V 3 bases and J 8 bases, with 21 bases left between them. The CDR3 protein is CASSSPVLGVGDEQFF. The CDR3 DNA reads as TGCGCCAGCAGCTCACCGGTGCTAGGAGTGGGAGATGAGCAGTTCTTC.

There are many counts of this clonotype. J is TRBJ2-3 and V is TRBV20-1, with TRBD2 identical over 8 bases. The V gene end was trimmed by 1 base and the J gene end by 5 bases; junction bases not matched to a gene: 11. Germline V gene lookup returns CDR1 DFQATT and CDR2 SNEGSKA (reference sequence). The CDR3 sequence is 16 residues long. The CDR3 sequence is CSARVVKRELRDTQYF. The CDR3 DNA reads TGCAGTGCTAGAGTGGTGAAGCGGGAGCTAAGAGATACGCAGTATTTT.

This chain joins TRBV7-2 and TRBJ1-1; unclear D gene. Trimming pared 2 bases from V and 0 bases from J, leaving 7 bases between. The CDR3 contains 14 residues. The V gene's germline CDR1 is SGHTA and CDR2 FQGNSA. CDR3 loop: CASSLLAVNTEAFF. The CDR3 DNA follows: TGTGCCAGCAGCTTATTGGCGGTGAACACTGAAGCTTTCTTT.

There are a few counts of this clonotype. The chain combines TRBV19 with TRBJ1-2; D call uncertain. Germline V gene data show CDR1 as LNHDA and CDR2 as SQIVND (reference sequence). CDR3 length: 11 residues. Trimming took off 7 bases at V and 8 bases at J, with 11 bases between the two ends. The CDR3 reads CASIAGWGYTF. As DNA, the CDR3 is TGTGCCAGTATTGCCGGCTGGGGCTACACCTTC.

Ten or more counts support this clonotype. The V and J genes are TRBV28 and TRBJ1-2; D may be TRBD1 (6 bases). Between the trimmed V and J ends, which lost 5 bases and 6 bases, there was a span of 10 bases. Germline V gene sequence: CDR1 MDHEN, CDR2 SYDVKM. The CDR3 extends over 12 amino acids. In DNA, the CDR3 is TGTGCCAGCAGTGGAACAGGGCATGGCTACACCTTC. It specifies CASSGTGHGYTF.

This clonotype showed up many times. The CDR3 loop is CSARASGRVNTGELFF. For the CDR3, the DNA is TGCAGTGCTAGGGCTAGCGGGAGGGTGAACACCGGGGAGCTGTTTTTT. This sequence joins TRBV20-1 and TRBJ2-2; 12 bases map to TRBD2. CDR3 length: 16 residues. The germline CDR1 and CDR2 sequences are DFQATT and SNEGSKA (reference sequence). The trim removed 3 bases at V and 1 base at J, leaving 3 bases unmatched.

Only a few counts were recorded for this clonotype. V is TRBV5-4 and J is TRBJ2-5; no definite D call. In germline, CDR1 is SGHNT, CDR2 YYREEE (reference sequence). The CDR3 contains 13 residues. The ends were cut back, 0 bases at V and 5 bases at J, with 8 bases in the middle. CDR3 amino acids: CASSLDGRETQYF. In DNA form, the CDR3 reads TGTGCCAGCAGCTTGGATGGCCGGGAGACCCAGTACTTC.

The table lists this clonotype with a few counts. The DNA is left out, because the CDR3 cannot be placed on it with certainty; the CDR3 is given as TCRdb lists it. This chain joins TRBV12-3 or TRBV12-4 and TRBJ2-1; the table's D call, TRBD1, was not checked against the DNA. The CDR3 length is 15 residues, termini included. The CDR3 is CASSTSGQGNGEQFF.

This sequence joins TRBV6-1 and TRBJ1-1; TRBD1 agrees at 8 bases. Trimming took 4 bases from V and 5 from J; bases not matched to a gene: 3. The CDR3 runs 13 residues. In germline, CDR1 is MNHNS, CDR2 SASEGT. CDR3 region: CASSGRGRTEAFF. The CDR3 bases are TGTGCCAGCAGTGGCAGGGGGCGAACTGAAGCTTTCTTT.

This clonotype appeared a few times. The rearrangement joins TRBV18 to TRBJ2-5; 9 nucleotides align to TRBD1. Unmatched junction bases numbered 7, after V lost 2 bases and J lost 6 bases. The CDR3 consists of 15 residues. The germline V gene has CDR1 KGHSH and CDR2 LQKENI. Here the CDR3 reads CASSPTGTGKKTQYF. The CDR3 coding sequence is TGTGCCAGCTCACCAACCGGGACAGGGAAGAAGACCCAGTACTTC.

The table lists this clonotype with a few counts. V gene TRBV29-1 combines with J gene TRBJ2-5; 7 bases line up with TRBD2. Losses at the gene ends were 8 bases for V and 5 bases for J; bases not matched to a gene: 8. Per the germline V gene, CDR1 is SQVTM and CDR2 is ANQGSEA. The CDR3 runs to 12 residues. CDR3 nucleotides: TGCAGCTCCCAGCGGGGTAGGGAGACCCAGTACTTC. Amino acids: CSSQRGRETQYF.

This clonotype was recorded at least ten times. V usage is TRBV12-3 or TRBV12-4 and J usage is TRBJ1-4, with TRBD1 as a possible D gene (5 bases). This CDR3 region has 15 residues. V lost 3 bases, J lost 5 bases, and 13 bases lay in between. The CDR3: CASSFSPEGNEKLFF. CDR3 sequence (DNA): TGTGCCAGCAGTTTTTCTCCCGAGGGGAATGAAAAACTGTTTTTT.

V gene TRBV11-2 combines with J gene TRBJ2-5; perhaps D is TRBD1 or TRBD2 (5 bases each). V was trimmed by 5 bases and J by 3 bases, leaving 10 bases between them. The germline V gene has CDR1 SGHAT and CDR2 FQNNGV. This CDR3 has 13 amino acids. CDR3 bases: TGTGCCAGCAGCACGGGGCAGAAAGAGACCCAGTACTTC. It translates to CASSTGQKETQYF.

This clonotype came up a few times. This chain joins TRBV7-6 and TRBJ2-7, with 9 bases fitting TRBD2. This CDR3 is 13 amino acids long. CDR1 and CDR2 (germline): SGHVS, FNYEAQ. J was trimmed by 5 bases and V by 5 bases; bases with no gene match: 4. CDR3 sequence: CASSRSGSNEQYF. The CDR3 nucleotides read TGTGCCAGCAGCCGTAGCGGGAGCAACGAGCAGTACTTC. The full variable domain, in which reference TRBV7-6 and TRBJ2-7 provide the parts outside the CDR3, is GAGVSQSPRYKVTKRGQDVALRCDPISGHVSLYWYRQALGQGPEFLTYFNYEAQQDKSGLPNDRFSAERPEGSISTLTIQRTEQRDSAMYRCASSRSGSNEQYFGPGTRLTVT.

The gene calls are TRBV3-1 and TRBJ1-4, with TRBD1 as a possible D gene (5 bases). CDR3 length: 15 residues. Trimming pared 4 bases from V and 7 bases from J, leaving 16 bases between. Germline CDR1 LGHDT, CDR2 YNNKEL (reference sequence). The CDR3: CASSPVFGGGEKLFF. The CDR3 DNA reads as TGTGCCAGCAGCCCCGTGTTTGGCGGGGGTGAAAAACTGTTTTTT.

There are many counts of this clonotype. J is TRBJ1-6 and V is TRBV9; no clear D. Trimming cost V 1 base and J 0 bases, with 8 bases left between them. The CDR3 spans 16 residues. Germline V gene sequence: CDR1 SGDLS, CDR2 YYNGEE. CDR3 bases: TGTGCCAGCAGCGTATTCTCGAGCTCCTATAATTCACCCCTCCACTTT. It translates to CASSVFSSSYNSPLHF.

This clonotype came up a few times. V usage is TRBV6-1 and J usage is TRBJ1-1; D is ambiguous. This CDR3 region has 14 residues. The germline V gene encodes CDR1 MNHNS and CDR2 SASEGT. Deletions cut 2 bases from V and 4 bases from J, with 11 bases between. The CDR3 protein is CASSEYRAATEAFF. Here the CDR3 DNA reads TGTGCCAGCAGTGAATACCGGGCAGCCACTGAAGCTTTCTTT.

This clonotype has ten or more counts. The V gene is TRBV12-3 or TRBV12-4, the J gene TRBJ2-2; D is unresolved. Between the trimmed V and J ends, which lost 9 bases and 5 bases, there was a span of 13 bases. This CDR3 contains 13 residues. The CDR3 nucleotides read TGTGCCAGACCTTTGCCAGAGACCGGGGAGCTGTTTTTT. Its protein is CARPLPETGELFF.

The rearrangement uses TRBV7-9 and TRBJ2-3; 7 bases are a match to TRBD2. CDR3 size: 13 residues. Germline V gene data show CDR1 as SEHNR and CDR2 as FQNEAQ (reference sequence). V lost 5 bases, J lost 8 bases, and 7 bases stayed unmatched. The CDR3 is CASSKREGLTQYF. The CDR3 DNA sequence: TGTGCCAGCAGCAAGAGGGAGGGCCTTACGCAGTATTTT.

This clonotype was observed many times. V is TRBV29-1 and J is TRBJ2-3; no reliable D call. The length of the CDR3 is 12 residues. Germline loops: CDR1 SQVTM, CDR2 ANQGSEA. The V and J ends lost 3 bases and 7 bases respectively, with 11 bases between them. CDR3 in DNA: TGCAGCGTTGACACCGGCGTATATACGCAGTATTTT. Translating gives CSVDTGVYTQYF.

J is TRBJ1-1 and V is TRBV3-1; 7 bases align to TRBD1. J gave up 8 bases and V 0 bases, and 0 bases lay outside the gene matches. Per germline, CDR1 LGHDT and CDR2 YNNKEL (reference sequence). CDR3 length: 12 residues. This CDR3 is CASSQEDREAFF. The CDR3 DNA is TGTGCCAGCAGCCAAGAGGACAGGGAAGCTTTCTTT.